This entry lists 22 T cell receptor beta chains sequenced from one sample in a study of T-cell reconstitution after alpha-beta-depleted transplantation in children (dated by TCRdb to the mid-2010s). Explained via the paper, the treatment or condition label denotes: allogeneic hematopoietic cell transplantation with graft depleted of TCRalphabeta T cells and CD19 B cells. Libraries were made using PCR. Sequencing took place on an Illumina HiSeq 2500. To normalize quantification of the TCRbeta repertoire, the TCR libraries were built with molecular barcoding that relied on unique molecular identifiers. TCRdb reran the public reads through fastp at Q25 and MiXCR, keeping productive beta chains. Rows merge per CDR3 protein into single entries with the most common DNA and genes. This sample holds fewer than 150,000 distinct CDR3 sequences; 23% were observed only once. Of the sample, about 10% falls within the top ten clones.

The source was PBMCs, mostly from graft donor cells, collected 180 days after TCRalphabeta/CD19-depleted stem cell transplant. The receptors originated from a male patient aged 2 to 10 who had a stem cell transplant for chronic granulomatous disease, so the T cells may come from the graft donor.

The CDR3 nucleotides read TGCAGCGTTGAACAGATTCGCTATGGCTACACCTTC. Its translation: CSVEQIRYGYTF. The chain links TRBV29-1 to TRBJ1-2; D not resolved. V was shortened by 2 bases and J by 4 bases, with 8 bases between the two germline ends. CDR3 length equals 12 residues. Germline V gives CDR1 SQVTM, CDR2 ANQGSEA.

The sample holds a few counts of this clonotype. J is TRBJ2-5 and V is TRBV5-5; TRBD2 is a possible D gene (6 bases). CDR3 length: 14 amino acids. V was clipped by 6 bases and J by 5 bases, with 17 bases between them. Germline loops: CDR1 SGHKS, CDR2 YYEKEE (reference sequence). The DNA for the CDR3 is TGTGCCAGCATTCTAGGGACTTCGGTGGAGACCCAGTACTTC. The encoded protein is CASILGTSVETQYF.

This clonotype was observed a few times. The chain carries TRBV7-6 and TRBJ2-7; unclear D gene. Germline lookup yields CDR1 SGHVS and CDR2 FNYEAQ. The CDR3 runs 14 residues. V dropped 5 bases and J dropped 1 base, with 12 bases sitting between them. The CDR3 nucleotides read TGTGCCAGCAGCACAAGATCAGGATCCTACGAGCAGTACTTC. Its translation: CASSTRSGSYEQYF.

This chain links TRBV9 with TRBJ2-3; D not certain. The ends were cut back, 2 bases at V and 3 bases at J, with 10 bases in the middle. The germline V gene encodes CDR1 SGDLS and CDR2 YYNGEE. The CDR3 extends over 14 amino acids. DNA of the CDR3: TGTGCCAGCAGCGTTGACTTCTTAACAGATACGCAGTATTTT. Encoded protein: CASSVDFLTDTQYF.

This clonotype came up many times. The rearrangement joins TRBV20-1 to TRBJ1-6; 8 positions agree with TRBD1. Germline loops: CDR1 DFQATT, CDR2 SNEGSKA (reference sequence). There are 16 residues in the CDR3. The trim removed 2 bases at V and 7 bases at J, leaving 10 bases unmatched. The CDR3 sequence: CSARKQTGVKNSPLHF. The CDR3 DNA reads TGCAGTGCTAGAAAGCAGACAGGGGTGAAAAATTCACCCCTCCACTTT.

The chain combines TRBV20-1 with TRBJ2-7; 10 nucleotides match TRBD2. With V trimmed by 5 bases and J by 6 bases, 13 bases remained unmatched. In germline, CDR1 is DFQATT, CDR2 SNEGSKA (reference sequence). The CDR3 has 15 residues. CDR3 nucleotides: TGCAGTGCTGGCCTCTCTAGCGGGAGAGTAGCCGAGCAGTACTTC. Its protein is CSAGLSSGRVAEQYF.

This clonotype appeared a few times. The chain recombines TRBV27 with TRBJ2-7; 8 nucleotides align to TRBD2. Germline V gives CDR1 MNHEY, CDR2 SMNVEV (reference sequence). V was pared by 3 bases and J by 3 bases, with 4 bases of the junction left unmatched. This CDR3 is 14 amino acids long. CDR3 protein: CASSFAGGFYEQYF. Written as DNA, the CDR3 is TGTGCCAGCAGTTTCGCGGGAGGCTTCTACGAGCAGTACTTC.

This clonotype was seen more than once but under ten times. V gene TRBV12-3 or TRBV12-4 combines with J gene TRBJ1-1; D is unresolved. Trimming stripped 6 bases from V and 0 bases from J, with 8 bases between. The CDR3 runs 13 residues. CDR3 sequence reads: CASSPLVNTEAFF. CDR3 DNA: TGTGCCAGCAGCCCGCTTGTGAACACTGAAGCTTTCTTT.

This clonotype was found many times. The chain links TRBV6-2 or TRBV6-3 to TRBJ2-3; D perhaps matches TRBD2 (6 bases). CDR3 length: 16 residues. The V gene lost 1 base and the J gene lost 1 base, with 12 bases spanning the gap. CDR1 and CDR2 (germline): MNHEY, SVGEGT. This CDR3 is CASSYWGETRTDTQYF. The CDR3 coding sequence is TGTGCCAGCAGTTACTGGGGGGAGACCCGCACAGATACGCAGTATTTT.

This clonotype has more than one count but fewer than ten. This sequence joins TRBV12-3 or TRBV12-4 and TRBJ2-5, with TRBD2 matching 7 bases. The CDR3 is made up of 13 amino acids. V gave up 6 bases and J gave up 5 bases; unmatched junction bases: 6. This CDR3 reads CASSTKAGETQYF. CDR3 bases: TGTGCCAGCAGCACCAAAGCGGGGGAGACCCAGTACTTC.

The chain joins TRBV9 to TRBJ2-4, with D hard to call. V was clipped by 4 bases and J by 0 bases, with 11 bases between them. This CDR3 is 15 amino acids long. CDR1 is SGDLS and CDR2 is YYNGEE in the germline V gene. The CDR3 coding sequence is TGTGCCAGCAGCCCCGAGCCCCTAGCCAAAAACATTCAGTACTTC. It yields the protein CASSPEPLAKNIQYF.

This clonotype showed up just a few times. J is TRBJ1-5 and V is TRBV29-1, with 12 nucleotides matching TRBD1. This CDR3 spans 13 amino acids. The V gene's germline CDR1 is SQVTM and CDR2 ANQGSEA. After removal of 6 bases from V and 5 bases from J, the junction contained 2 bases not matched to a gene. The CDR3: CSVGQGAHQPQHF. As DNA, the CDR3 is TGCAGCGTGGGACAGGGGGCGCATCAGCCCCAGCATTTT.

This chain joins TRBV5-6 and TRBJ1-1, with D unclear. The CDR3 totals 12 residues. Germline V gene data show CDR1 as SGHDT and CDR2 as YYEEEE. Trimming pared 7 bases from V and 1 base from J, leaving 8 bases between. The CDR3 spells CASSYRNTEAFF. The CDR3 region has the DNA TGTGCCAGCTCATATAGGAACACTGAAGCTTTCTTT.

This clonotype was counted many times. The J gene is TRBJ1-4, the V gene TRBV20-1; D unresolved. The germline V gene has CDR1 DFQATT and CDR2 SNEGSKA (reference sequence). The CDR3 extends over 17 amino acids. Between the trimmed V and J ends, which lost 0 bases and 5 bases, there was a span of 19 bases. The CDR3 protein is CSARELVSWKKNEKLFF. As DNA, the CDR3 is TGCAGTGCTAGAGAACTGGTCTCTTGGAAGAAGAATGAAAAACTGTTTTTT.

This clonotype was detected ten times or more. The chain combines TRBV20-1 with TRBJ2-7; no clear D. The germline CDR1 and CDR2 sequences are DFQATT and SNEGSKA (reference sequence). The V end lost 2 bases, the J end lost 3 bases, and 5 bases lay between the germline ends. The CDR3 is 11 residues long. This CDR3 reads CSARQVYEQYF. The CDR3 region has the DNA TGCAGTGCTAGACAGGTCTACGAGCAGTACTTC.

The chain recombines TRBV5-1 with TRBJ2-7, with 11 bases aligning to TRBD1. Germline assignment: CDR1 SGHRS and CDR2 YFSETQ. There are 15 residues in the CDR3. After removal of 3 bases from V and 3 bases from J, the junction contained 5 bases not matched to a gene. CDR3 in amino acids: CASSSHGTGGYEQYF. For the CDR3, the DNA is TGCGCCAGCAGCTCCCACGGGACAGGGGGCTACGAGCAGTACTTC.

CDR3 amino acids: CASSLVSEETQYF. The CDR3, as DNA: TGTGCCAGCAGCTTAGTGTCAGAAGAGACCCAGTACTTC. The rearrangement links TRBV7-8 to TRBJ2-5; D is undetermined. The CDR3 contains 13 residues. V shed 1 base and J shed 3 bases, with 6 bases lying between them. Germline CDR1 SGHVS, CDR2 FQNEAQ.

This clonotype has at least ten counts. The gene calls are TRBV20-1 and TRBJ1-4; D gene uncertain. From germline, CDR1 is DFQATT and CDR2 SNEGSKA (reference sequence). CDR3 length: 13 amino acids. Trimming took 0 bases from V and 5 from J, leaving 7 bases between them. The CDR3 loop reads CSARDLENEKLFF. As DNA, the CDR3 is TGCAGTGCTAGAGATCTGGAGAATGAAAAACTGTTTTTT.

This chain uses TRBV28 with TRBJ1-3; 9 nucleotides align to TRBD1. The germline gives CDR1 MDHEN, CDR2 SYDVKM. The CDR3 runs 16 residues. V was pared by 5 bases and J by 1 base, with 6 bases of the junction left unmatched. CDR3 nucleotides: TGTGCCAGCAGTGCACGGGACAGGGCGTCTGGAAACACCATATATTTT. This encodes CASSARDRASGNTIYF.

The J gene is TRBJ2-7, the V gene TRBV5-5; possibly TRBD1 for D (6 bases). The germline V gene has CDR1 SGHKS and CDR2 YYEKEE (reference sequence). Trimming removed 4 bases at V and 4 bases at J, with 15 bases between. This CDR3 has 14 residues. CDR3 sequence reads: CASSPSTGMYEQYF. For the CDR3, the DNA is TGTGCCAGCAGCCCGAGTACAGGGATGTACGAGCAGTACTTC.

This chain links TRBV12-3 or TRBV12-4 with TRBJ1-5, with D maybe TRBD1 (6 bases). The V end lost 5 bases, the J end lost 4 bases, and 12 bases lay between the germline ends. The CDR3 sequence is 14 residues long. CDR3 region: CASSAGQRNQPQHF. In nucleotides, the CDR3 is TGTGCCAGCAGTGCGGGACAAAGAAATCAGCCCCAGCATTTT.

This sequence joins TRBV5-1 and TRBJ2-1, with TRBD2 identical over 9 bases. With 0 bases clipped from V and 9 bases from J, the junction kept 7 bases outside the gene matches. The CDR3 is 15 residues long. Germline loops: CDR1 SGHRS, CDR2 YFSETQ. This CDR3 reads CASSLEGGRAAEQFF. The CDR3, as DNA: TGCGCCAGCAGCTTGGAGGGCGGGAGGGCCGCTGAGCAGTTCTTC.